Listed below are T cell receptor beta chains from one sample, sequenced in a study of T-cell reconstitution after alpha-beta-depleted transplantation in children. MiXCR was run by TCRdb on the PCR reads, yielding one entry per CDR3 protein. Among about 610,000 distinct CDR3 sequences, roughly a tenth were seen once, and the ten largest hold about 4.2%. Sequenced here: PBMCs from the stem cell graft donor, sampled from the stem cell graft. These receptors were obtained from a human donor who donated a stem cell graft to a child with acute myeloid leukemia. Each CDR3 is given with its conserved first and last residue. Not all rows give a size; the values are once, few, many and, for expanded clones, a class.

J gene	V gene	clone size	CDR3 protein
TRBJ2-1	TRBV4-2	-	CASSQAGQRGLNEQFF
TRBJ1-1	TRBV29-1	few	CSVQQKRTVNTEAFF
TRBJ1-1	TRBV5-1	few	CASSLGGGSGTEAFF
TRBJ1-1	TRBV12-3/TRBV12-4	-	CASSFVGRLNTEAFF
TRBJ2-1	TRBV20-1	few	CSAQLAGGSNEQFF
TRBJ2-1	TRBV2	-	CASSYMFNEQFF
TRBJ2-5	TRBV6-5	few	CASSYSGAQETQYF
TRBJ1-2	TRBV20-1	-	CSASPTGGGGYTF
TRBJ2-5	TRBV9	few	CASSVRSDFWETQYF
TRBJ2-7	TRBV29-1	-	CSVREDRADEQYF
TRBJ1-5	TRBV12-5	-	CASGRGTHQPQHF
TRBJ2-2	TRBV20-1	few	CSVQREGPVELFF
TRBJ2-5	TRBV29-1	many	CSAKQGAQETQYF
TRBJ1-2	TRBV19	-	CASIGATWGDYGYTF
TRBJ2-7	TRBV29-1	few	CSVRTSGVTLSYEQYF
TRBJ2-5	TRBV7-9	-	CASSPGGVLAGVETQYF
TRBJ2-5	TRBV20-1	few	CSADRDETQYF
TRBJ2-3	TRBV12-3/TRBV12-4	many	CASDEKGTDTQYF
TRBJ2-1	TRBV29-1	many	CSVGSSYNEQFF
TRBJ2-1	TRBV27	-	CASSSLAGVNYNEQFF
TRBJ1-3	TRBV6-2/TRBV6-3	once	CASIRFPTKTGVFPLGNTIYF
TRBJ2-3	TRBV28	many	CASSLAGATDTQYF
TRBJ1-5	TRBV12-3/TRBV12-4	few	CASSKQGKGNQPQHF
TRBJ1-1	TRBV10-3	-	CAIRKSQGGGNTEAFF
TRBJ2-2	TRBV20-1	few	CSARRQGWAGELFF
TRBJ1-1	TRBV29-1	many	CSGGSNTEAFF
TRBJ1-1	TRBV14	-	CASSLESQNTEAFF
TRBJ2-5	TRBV20-1	few	CSPLEGGTQYF
TRBJ2-7	TRBV20-1	few	CSARDSSRSSYEQYF
TRBJ2-5	TRBV29-1	many	CSVEALAGRETQYF
TRBJ2-7	TRBV28	-	CASSLWGGGNEQYF
TRBJ2-1	TRBV12-3/TRBV12-4	few	CAGGKGAGNEQFF
TRBJ1-1	TRBV10-3	many	CAISPRDTGWTEAFF
TRBJ2-7	TRBV29-1	many	CSVDRGYEQYF
TRBJ1-1	TRBV12-3/TRBV12-4	many	CASRLGTDNTEAFF
TRBJ2-5	TRBV29-1	-	CSVLQGTQYF
TRBJ2-4	TRBV4-1	-	CASSHPTGDAKNIQYF
TRBJ2-5	TRBV11-2	once	CASSWVTREGQETQYF
TRBJ1-2	TRBV12-3/TRBV12-4	-	CASRWTDNYGYTF
TRBJ2-7	TRBV7-2	-	CASTRAGGTGTYEQYF
TRBJ2-1	TRBV20-1	many	CSAERLAGGPFYNEQFF
TRBJ1-1	TRBV6-6	-	CASSRGGYTEAFF
TRBJ1-5	TRBV4-2	many	CASSQMGARQPQHF
TRBJ2-7	TRBV20-1	-	CSARGAGGPYEQYF
TRBJ2-7	TRBV5-5	-	CASSRPGGSESYEQYF
TRBJ2-7	TRBV15	many	CATSREQGGYEQYF
TRBJ1-6	TRBV6-1	many	CASSAPRKGSPLHF
TRBJ2-7	TRBV7-3	many	CASSLTWGYEQYF
TRBJ2-3	TRBV9	few	CASSLRIIPDTQYF
TRBJ2-3	TRBV14	-	CASSQVGGMYADTQYF
TRBJ2-5	TRBV27	few	CASSLYGVQETQYF
TRBJ2-5	TRBV5-1	-	CASSLGVSATANQETQYF
TRBJ1-2	TRBV4-2	-	CARGPGDGCCYTF